The source of this T cell receptor beta chain is a study of blood T cell repertoires in COVID-19. Whole-study context: There were acute and convalescent COVID-19 samples, and they came from the United States, Italy and Spain.

There are 19 residues in the CDR3. CDR1 is ENHRY and CDR2 is SYGVKD in the germline V gene. J lost 4 bases, V lost 4 bases, and 11 bases had no gene match. Profiling relied on immunoSEQ multiplex PCR, and the TCRdb table lists in-frame clones only, not all of them. The sample includes under 150,000 clones, approximately 83% of them seen just once. This chain joins TRBV10-3 and TRBJ2-1, with TRBD2 matching 15 bases. The clonotype was recovered from a woman aged 55-75 years with COVID-19, enrolled during active disease. Input material: peripheral blood. The CDR3 DNA is TGTGCCATCAGTGGGACTAGCGGGGGGGCCGGCAATATATACAATGAGCAGTTCTTC. Its protein product is CAISGTSGGAGNIYNEQFF.